This T cell receptor beta chain was profiled in a study of circulating CD8 cells and anti-PD-1 response in melanoma. Study details: Treatment was intravenous nivolumab at 3 mg/kg every 2 weeks.

Four subsets defined by PD-1 and/or TIGIT were sorted from live CD3+CD8+TCRalphabeta+ cells. TCR libraries were prepared from approximately 15 ng of total RNA with the QIAseq Immune Repertoire TCR panel. TCRdb passed the reads through MiXCR, listing each CDR3 protein once. The sample has some 560 distinct CDR3 sequences; 9% to 12% are singletons. Regarding the study as a whole: Peptide assays on expanded sorted subsets replaced tumor-based reactivity testing. Generally, no replicate experiments were performed.

This clonotype is labeled as large. No antigen is known for it. Germline trimming cut 6 bases from V and 2 bases from J; bases unmatched to any gene: 4. The CDR3 is 13 amino acids. The V gene's germline CDR1 is MDHEN and CDR2 SYDVKM. The TCR sequence derives from a human donor with melanoma. The sequencing used CD8+ T cells from PBMCs, collected at baseline or after one month of anti-PD-1 therapy (not recorded which). This rearrangement joins TRBV28 to TRBJ2-7; 7 nucleotides line up with TRBD2. The CDR3 bases are TGTGCCAGCAGCCCCCGGGGGGCCTACGAGCAGTACTTC. Protein: CASSPRGAYEQYF.